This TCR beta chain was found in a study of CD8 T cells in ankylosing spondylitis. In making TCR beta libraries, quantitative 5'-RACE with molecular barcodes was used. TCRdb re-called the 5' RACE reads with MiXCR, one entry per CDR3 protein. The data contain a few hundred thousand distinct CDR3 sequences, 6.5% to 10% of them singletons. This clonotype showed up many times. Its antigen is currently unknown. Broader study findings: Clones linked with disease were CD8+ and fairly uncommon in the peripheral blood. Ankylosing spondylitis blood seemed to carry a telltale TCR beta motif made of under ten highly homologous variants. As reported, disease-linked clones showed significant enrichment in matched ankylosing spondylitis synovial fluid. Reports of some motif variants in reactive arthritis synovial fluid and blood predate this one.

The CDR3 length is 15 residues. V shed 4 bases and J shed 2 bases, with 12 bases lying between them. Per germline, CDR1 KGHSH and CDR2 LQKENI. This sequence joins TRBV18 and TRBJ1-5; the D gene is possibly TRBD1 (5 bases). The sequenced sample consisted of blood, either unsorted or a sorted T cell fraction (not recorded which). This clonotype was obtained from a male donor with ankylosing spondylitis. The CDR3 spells CASSLGLGGNQPQHF. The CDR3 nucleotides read TGTGCCAGCTCACTAGGGTTGGGGGGCAATCAGCCCCAGCATTTT.